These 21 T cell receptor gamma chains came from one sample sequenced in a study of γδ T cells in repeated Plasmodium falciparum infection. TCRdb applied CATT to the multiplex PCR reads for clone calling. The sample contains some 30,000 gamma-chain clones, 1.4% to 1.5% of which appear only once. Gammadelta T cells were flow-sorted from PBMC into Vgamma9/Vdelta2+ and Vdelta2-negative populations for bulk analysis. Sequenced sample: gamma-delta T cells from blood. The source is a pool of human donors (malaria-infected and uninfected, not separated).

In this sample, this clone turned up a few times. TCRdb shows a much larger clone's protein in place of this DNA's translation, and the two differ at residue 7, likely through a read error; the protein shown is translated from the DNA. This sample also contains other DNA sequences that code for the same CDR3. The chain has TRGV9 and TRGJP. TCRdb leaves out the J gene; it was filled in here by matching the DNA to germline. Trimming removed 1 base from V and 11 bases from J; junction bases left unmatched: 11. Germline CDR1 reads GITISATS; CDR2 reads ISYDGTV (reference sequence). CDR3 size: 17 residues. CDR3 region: CALWEVSTELGKKIKVF. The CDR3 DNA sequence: TGTGCCTTGTGGGAGGTCTCAACCGAGCTGGGCAAAAAAATCAAGGTATTT.

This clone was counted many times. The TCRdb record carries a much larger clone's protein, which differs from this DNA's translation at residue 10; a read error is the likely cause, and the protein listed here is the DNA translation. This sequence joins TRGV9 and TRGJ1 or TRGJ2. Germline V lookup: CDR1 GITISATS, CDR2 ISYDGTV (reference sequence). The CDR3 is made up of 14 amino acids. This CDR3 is CALWEGENYHKKLF. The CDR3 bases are TGTGCCTTGTGGGAGGGGGAGAATTATCATAAGAAACTCTTT.

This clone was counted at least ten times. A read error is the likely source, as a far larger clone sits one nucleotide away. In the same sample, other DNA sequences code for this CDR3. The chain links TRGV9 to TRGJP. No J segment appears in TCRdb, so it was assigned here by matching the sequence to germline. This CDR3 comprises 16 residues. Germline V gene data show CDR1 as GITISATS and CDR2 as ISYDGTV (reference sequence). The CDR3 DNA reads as TGTGCCTTGTGGGGCAGTAAAGAGTTGGGTAAAAAAATCAAGGTATTT. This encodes CALWGSKELGKKIKVF.

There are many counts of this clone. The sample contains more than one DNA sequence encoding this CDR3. DNA for the CDR3: TGTGCCACCTGGGACAGGAGGAGGGAAAAGAAACTCTTT. It is translated as CATWDRRREKKLF. This chain uses TRGV3 with TRGJ1 or TRGJ2. From germline, CDR1 is VTNTFY and CDR2 YDVSTARD (reference sequence). The CDR3 has 13 residues. The J segment lost 10 bases and the V segment lost 0 bases, leaving 9 bases of the junction unmatched.

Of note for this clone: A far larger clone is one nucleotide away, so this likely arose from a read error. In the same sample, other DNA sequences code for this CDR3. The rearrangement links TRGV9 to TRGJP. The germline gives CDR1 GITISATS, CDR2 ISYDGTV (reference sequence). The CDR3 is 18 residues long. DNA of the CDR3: TGTGCCTTGTGGGAGGTACCCTCGCAAGAGTTGGGTAAAAAAATCAAGGTATTT. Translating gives CALWEVPSQELGKKIKVF.

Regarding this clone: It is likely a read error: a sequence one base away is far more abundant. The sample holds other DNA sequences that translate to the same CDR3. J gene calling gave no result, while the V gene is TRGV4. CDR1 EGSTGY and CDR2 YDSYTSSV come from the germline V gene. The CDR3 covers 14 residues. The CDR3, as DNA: TGTGCCACCTGGGATGTGGAAGTCGGAAGGCGGAAGCTCTTT. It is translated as CATWDVEVGRRKLF.

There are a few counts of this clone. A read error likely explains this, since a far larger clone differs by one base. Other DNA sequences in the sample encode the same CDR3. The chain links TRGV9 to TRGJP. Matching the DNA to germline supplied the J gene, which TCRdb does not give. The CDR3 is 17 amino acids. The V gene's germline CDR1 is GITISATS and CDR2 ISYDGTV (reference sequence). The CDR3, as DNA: TGCGCCTTGTGGGACGATGTGATGGAGTTGGGCAAAAAAATCAAGGTATTT. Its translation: CALWDDVMELGKKIKVF.

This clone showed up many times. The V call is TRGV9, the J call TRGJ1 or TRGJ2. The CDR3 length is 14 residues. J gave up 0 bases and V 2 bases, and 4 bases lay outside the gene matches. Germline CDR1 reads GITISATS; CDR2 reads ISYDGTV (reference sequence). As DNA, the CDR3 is TGTGCCTTGTGGGAGGGCAAGAATTATTATAAGAAACTCTTT. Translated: CALWEGKNYYKKLF.

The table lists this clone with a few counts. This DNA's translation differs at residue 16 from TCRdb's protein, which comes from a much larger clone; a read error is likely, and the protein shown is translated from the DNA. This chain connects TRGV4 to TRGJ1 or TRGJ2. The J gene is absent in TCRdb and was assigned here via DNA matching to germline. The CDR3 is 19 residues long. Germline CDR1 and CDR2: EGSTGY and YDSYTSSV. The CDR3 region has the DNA TGTGCCACCTGGGATGGACTAGAGTGGATGCACGATTCTTATTATGAGAAACTCTTT. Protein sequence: CATWDGLEWMHDSYYEKLF.

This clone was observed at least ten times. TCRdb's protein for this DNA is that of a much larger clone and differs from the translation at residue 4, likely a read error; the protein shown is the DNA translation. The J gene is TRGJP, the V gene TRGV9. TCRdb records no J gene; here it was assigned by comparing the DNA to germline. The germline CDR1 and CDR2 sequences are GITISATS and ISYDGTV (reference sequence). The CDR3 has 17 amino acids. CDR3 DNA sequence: TGTGCCTTGCGGGAGGTGTCCCAAGAGTTGGGCAAAAAAATCAAGGTATTT. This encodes CALREVSQELGKKIKVF.

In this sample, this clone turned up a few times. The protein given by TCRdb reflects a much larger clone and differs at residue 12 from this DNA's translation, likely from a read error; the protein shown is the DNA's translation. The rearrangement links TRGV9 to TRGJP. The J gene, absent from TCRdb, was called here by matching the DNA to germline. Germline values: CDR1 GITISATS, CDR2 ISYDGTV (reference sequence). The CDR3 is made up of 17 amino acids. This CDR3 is CALWEVKQELGRKIKVF. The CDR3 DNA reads TGTGCCTTGTGGGAGGTGAAGCAAGAGTTGGGCAGAAAAATCAAGGTATTT.

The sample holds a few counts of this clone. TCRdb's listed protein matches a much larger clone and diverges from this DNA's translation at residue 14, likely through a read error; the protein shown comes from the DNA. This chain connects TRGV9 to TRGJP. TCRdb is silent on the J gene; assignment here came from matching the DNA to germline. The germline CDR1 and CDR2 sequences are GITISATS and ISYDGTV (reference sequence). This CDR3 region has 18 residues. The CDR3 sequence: CALWDLQEVVLGKEIKVF. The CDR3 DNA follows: TGTGCCTTGTGGGACCTGCAAGAGGTAGTGTTGGGCAAAGAAATCAAGGTATTT.

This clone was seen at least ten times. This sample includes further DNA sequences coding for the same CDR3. The CDR3 spells CALWEADYYKKLF. The CDR3 nucleotides read TGTGCCTTGTGGGAGGCGGATTATTATAAGAAACTCTTT. The chain is built from TRGV9 and TRGJ1 or TRGJ2. The CDR3 length is 13 residues. Germline values: CDR1 GITISATS, CDR2 ISYDGTV (reference sequence). Germline trimming cut 2 bases from V and 2 bases from J; bases unmatched to any gene: 3.

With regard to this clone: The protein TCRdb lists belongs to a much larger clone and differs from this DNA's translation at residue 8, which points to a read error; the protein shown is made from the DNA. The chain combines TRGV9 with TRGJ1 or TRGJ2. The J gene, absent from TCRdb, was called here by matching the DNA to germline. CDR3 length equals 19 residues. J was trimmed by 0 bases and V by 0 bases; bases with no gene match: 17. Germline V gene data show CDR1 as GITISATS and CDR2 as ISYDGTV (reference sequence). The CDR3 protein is CALWEVHVYYLQNYYKKLF. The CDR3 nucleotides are TGTGCCTTGTGGGAGGTGCACGTCTACTACTTGCAGAATTATTATAAGAAACTCTTT.

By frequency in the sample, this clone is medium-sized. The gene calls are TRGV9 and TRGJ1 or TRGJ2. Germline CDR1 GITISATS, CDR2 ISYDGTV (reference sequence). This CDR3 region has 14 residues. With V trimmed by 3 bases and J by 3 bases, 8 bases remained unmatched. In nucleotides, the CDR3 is TGTGCCTTGTGGGAGTCCTGCCTTTATTATAAGAAACTCTTT. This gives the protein CALWESCLYYKKLF.

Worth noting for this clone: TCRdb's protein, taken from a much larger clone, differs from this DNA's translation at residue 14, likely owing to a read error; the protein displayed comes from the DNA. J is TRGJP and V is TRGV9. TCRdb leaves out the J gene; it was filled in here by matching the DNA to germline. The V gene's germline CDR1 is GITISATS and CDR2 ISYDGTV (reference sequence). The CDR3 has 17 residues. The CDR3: CALWEDGLELGKKVKVF. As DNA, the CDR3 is TGTGCCTTGTGGGAGGATGGTTTGGAGTTGGGCAAAAAAGTCAAGGTATTT.

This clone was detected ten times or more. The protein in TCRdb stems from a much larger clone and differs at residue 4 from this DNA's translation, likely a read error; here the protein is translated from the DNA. In DNA, the CDR3 is TGTGCCACCAGGGACGGGGATAGTGCGAAACTCTTT. This translates into CATRDGDSAKLF. The chain joins TRGV2 to TRGJ1 or TRGJ2. The CDR3 totals 12 residues. The germline gives CDR1 EGSNGY, CDR2 YDSYNSKV.

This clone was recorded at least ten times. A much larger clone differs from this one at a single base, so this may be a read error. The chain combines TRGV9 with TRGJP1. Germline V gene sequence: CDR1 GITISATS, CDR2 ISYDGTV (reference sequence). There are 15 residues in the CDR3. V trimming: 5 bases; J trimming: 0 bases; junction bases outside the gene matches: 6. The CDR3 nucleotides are TGTGCCTTGTGGGGGTCTGATACCACTGGTTGGTTCAAGATATTT. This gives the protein CALWGSDTTGWFKIF.

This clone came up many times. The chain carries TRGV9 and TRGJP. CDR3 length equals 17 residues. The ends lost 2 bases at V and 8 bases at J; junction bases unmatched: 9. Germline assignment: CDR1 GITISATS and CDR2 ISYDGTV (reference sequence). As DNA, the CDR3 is TGTGCCTTGTGGGAGGCCCCCCCCCAGTTGGGCAAAAAAATCAAGGTATTT. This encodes CALWEAPPQLGKKIKVF.

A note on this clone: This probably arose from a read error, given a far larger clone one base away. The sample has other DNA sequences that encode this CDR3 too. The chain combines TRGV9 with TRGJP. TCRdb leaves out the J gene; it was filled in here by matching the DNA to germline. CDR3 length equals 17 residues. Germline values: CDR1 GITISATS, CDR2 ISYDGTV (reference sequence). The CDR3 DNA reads TGTGCCCTGTGGGAGGTGACAACGGAGATGGGCAAAAAAATCAAGGTATTT. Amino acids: CALWEVTTEMGKKIKVF.

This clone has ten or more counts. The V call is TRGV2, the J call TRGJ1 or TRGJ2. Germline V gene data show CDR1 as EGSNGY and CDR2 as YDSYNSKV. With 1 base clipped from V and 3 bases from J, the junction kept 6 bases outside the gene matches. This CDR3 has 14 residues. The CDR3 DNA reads TGTGCCACCTGGGACGGTTCAGGTTATTATAAGAAACTCTTT. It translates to CATWDGSGYYKKLF.